This TCR beta chain was documented in a study of CXCR3-negative and CXCR3-positive naive CD8 T cells. General observations from the study: Naive subsets showed comparable surface CD5, and TCR interaction strength was also inferred from TRB CDR3 physicochemistry.

The length of the CDR3 is 16 residues. The germline gives CDR1 SGHVS, CDR2 FNYEAQ. With regard to this clonotype: Its antigen remains unidentified.

Carrying UMI labels, the TRB cDNA libraries were prepared through 5' RACE. From its re-call of the 5' RACE reads, TCRdb lists each CDR3 protein once, without DNA. Seen in this sample are more than 40,000 distinct CDR3 sequences; the ten most common clones hold approximately 1.4%. Specimen: naive CXCR3- CD8+ T cells from blood. This sample's subset: CD45RO-CCR7+CD27+CD95- naive CD8+ T cells lacking CXCR3 (TNR3-). The J gene is TRBJ2-7, the V gene TRBV7-6; TCRdb calls TRBD2, which cannot be checked without DNA. The receptor was derived from a human donor in good health. Some clones in this sample may be carry-over from other donors' samples. CDR3 in amino acids: CASSLEAAGGHYEQYF.